This T cell receptor beta chain is drawn from a study of T-cell memory formation after mild COVID-19. Study outcomes and limitations: Clones shrinking from day 15 to 85 showed even CD4/CD8 mixes; later expanders tilted CD4+. Several responding clones turned up in pre-infection memory, indicating that cross-reactive memory may have taken part. The authors left the SARS-CoV-2 specificity of second-wave clones peaking on day 37 unconfirmed.

TCRdb passed the 5' RACE reads through MiXCR, listing each CDR3 protein once. The table includes a few hundred thousand distinct CDR3 sequences, about 16% detected once. This clonotype was recorded a few times. The antigen is not known. Sample: PBMCs or a T cell subset sorted from them (not recorded which). The TCR sequence derives from a young man who had mild COVID-19 (a few samples of this study predate the infection). Cell type and time point are not known.

The DNA of the CDR3 is TGTGCCAGCAGAGGACAGGGGGCACCAGATACGCAGTATTTT. Protein: CASRGQGAPDTQYF. V and J are TRBV6-6 and TRBJ2-3, with 11 bases that match TRBD1. This CDR3 has 14 amino acids. After removal of 6 bases from V and 4 bases from J, the junction contained 3 bases not matched to a gene. The germline V gene has CDR1 MNHNY and CDR2 SVGAGI (reference sequence).